This T cell receptor (beta chain) was sequenced in a study of beta chain features in type 1 diabetes (dated by TCRdb to the late 2010s). Regarding the study in general: Patients and healthy donors did not differ in mean age, gender distribution, total cell number or subset yield. A total of 90 million to 120 million sorted cells were examined across all samples, and a strong correlation was observed between cell number per subset and RNA yield. In the study, TCRB repertoires of sorted circulating CD4+ T cell subsets from recently diagnosed type 1 diabetes patients were compared with those of matched healthy donors. Regulatory and stem cell-like memory subsets were isolated from only 8 patients and roughly 8 healthy donors, whereas naive and central memory subsets came from all 28 donors.

The full study reports these points: Naive, central memory and regulatory TCRB repertoires appeared to be more alike among patients than among healthy donors. At VDJ recombination sites, patients with type 1 diabetes made fewer insertions and deleted more nucleotides, a pattern implying thymic rearrangement abnormalities. HLA sub-analyses involved small numbers of individuals, so any influence of HLA type on TCRB rearrangement remained unresolved. Because cDNA was sequenced instead of genomic DNA, activated cells with high expression could be over-represented, although the groups did not differ in activation or CD3 levels. PCR might favor shorter templates, but patient and control samples were amplified and corrected together, so any skew would affect both groups equally. In all four CD4+ subsets, TCRB CDR3 length was moderately but significantly shorter in type 1 diabetes patients.

As concerns this clone: Its binding antigen is unknown. Within one base of it there is no much larger clone, and no base qualities were kept.

A single peripheral blood draw of about 116 mL on average was collected from each donor into heparinised tubes. Naive, central memory, regulatory and stem cell-like memory CD4+ T cells were sorted on a BD FACSAria II using a panel including CD45RO, CCR7, CD25, CD127, CD95 and CD27. Every sorted population had a purity above 95%. PBMCs were isolated right away by Lymphoprep density gradient centrifugation and were stained directly, without culture. To minimize batch effects, samples were stained and sorted in pairs, one healthy donor with one patient per experiment. The entire amount of isolated RNA was reverse transcribed using the High Capacity cDNA Reverse Transcription Kit, so the sequenced TCRB transcripts were expressed ones. Deep immunoSEQ sequencing was applied to naive, central memory and regulatory T cell samples, giving an average of roughly 3.3 million total reads per sample. Sorted cells were lysed in RLT buffer and RNA was extracted with DNase-treated RNeasy Micro or Mini kits, depending on cell number. Each cell subset was processed separately to prevent cross-contamination, with patient and healthy donor samples processed together. The immunoSEQ multiplex PCR was used to amplify TCRB sequences from cDNA, generating 87-bp fragments that spanned the CDR3 region. Sequencing of the amplicons was performed on the Illumina HiSeq platform. As for the authors' bioinformatics: Synthetic template baselines were used to correct PCR bias computationally, reads within Hamming distance 2 were collapsed, and singletons that could not be merged were discarded. Reads were aligned to IMGT to assign V, D and J genes, CDR3 length, and insertions or deletions at six rearrangement sites. Clonotype counts were normalized to sorted cell number within each subset before computing true diversity and Gini coefficients with the tcR R package. Repertoire sharing was quantified using the overlap coefficient calculated on TCRB nucleotide sequences. Out-of-frame TCRB sequences from naive cells were analyzed to stand in for the pre-selection repertoire. TCRdb holds this immuneACCESS table with in-frame rearrangements only. Some clones are missing; in checked studies, unresolved V genes explain under half, and the rest has no known cause. From that table come the V and J calls and clone size; the DNA was used to work out D and trimming. The sample table records some 170,000 clones; roughly 65% of these occur just once. The top ten clones comprise around 0.08% of the sample.

Measured from the cysteine to the phenylalanine, the CDR3 is 15 residues long. Only the CDR3 region is kept as DNA, spanning 45 bases read in frame from base 1. At the junction V is shortened by 5 bases and J by 5 bases; bases outside the gene matches: 9. Per the germline V gene, SGHVS is the CDR1 and FNYEAQ is the CDR2. This sequence was found in a man aged 30-40 years with type 1 diabetes. Recombination joined TRBV7-6 with TRBJ2-3; 8 central bases correspond to TRBD2. Sequenced material: naive CD4+ T cells from blood. Sample cell subset or site, as interpreted from the label and publication: true naive CD4+ T cells. The nucleotide sequence is TGTGCCAGCAGCCCGTCTGGACTAGCTGGAGATACGCAGTATTTT. The encoded protein is CASSPSGLAGDTQYF.